The clone carrying this T cell receptor beta chain was counted only a few times. No antigen is known for it. This sample was included in a study of response to subunit inactivated influenza vaccine. This CDR3 is built from 16 residues. V gave up 2 bases and J gave up 6 bases, with 17 bases separating them. MiXCR, run by TCRdb on the RT-PCR reads, gives a single entry per CDR3 protein. This sample has a few hundred thousand distinct CDR3 sequences, with about a fifth found just once. Study results and limitations: New T cells are recruited in small numbers by each seasonal influenza vaccination, according to the authors' suggestion.

The sample was PBMCs from blood, taken 21 months after vaccination. The chain combines TRBV23-1 with TRBJ2-1; D call uncertain. TRBV23-1 is annotated as an ORF whose role is uncertain. The source is a man aged 50 to 75 who received an inactivated influenza vaccine. CDR3 sequence (DNA): TGCGCCAGCAGTCAACGCTTGGGTCGATGGATCAATGAGCAGTTCTTC. Amino acid sequence: CASSQRLGRWINEQFF.